This section outlines one TCR beta chain sequence together with its context. Its antigen is currently unknown. Germline V gene sequence: CDR1 SGHDT, CDR2 YYEEEE. The length of the CDR3 is 12 residues. V was shortened by 6 bases and J by 3 bases, with 10 bases between the two germline ends. These data belong to a study of T cells in Graves' hyperthyroidism and ophthalmopathy. Study-wide points: Model-based prediction identified ophthalmopathy a median 6.5 months prior to its onset. Most thyroid clonotypes with frequency above 0.001 were detected in blood.

Among the patients, aged 18 to 65, hyperthyroidism was newly diagnosed and had lasted under 2 months. Around 9.9 ml of fresh peripheral blood supplied the PBMCs. TCR beta CDR3 regions were amplified from RNA transcripts. HTBI primers were used for first-round RT-PCR of the TCR CDR3. MiXCR was run by TCRdb on the multiplex PCR reads, yielding one entry per CDR3 protein. Among nearly 600,000 distinct CDR3 sequences, about 15% were seen once, and the ten largest hold more than 4.5%. The sequenced sample was blood. V is TRBV5-6 and J is TRBJ2-7; unclear D gene. The source is a woman under 40 with Graves' hyperthyroidism that later progressed to Graves' ophthalmopathy. CDR3 residues: CASNLPHYEQYF. The CDR3 bases are TGTGCCAGCAACCTCCCTCACTACGAGCAGTACTTC.